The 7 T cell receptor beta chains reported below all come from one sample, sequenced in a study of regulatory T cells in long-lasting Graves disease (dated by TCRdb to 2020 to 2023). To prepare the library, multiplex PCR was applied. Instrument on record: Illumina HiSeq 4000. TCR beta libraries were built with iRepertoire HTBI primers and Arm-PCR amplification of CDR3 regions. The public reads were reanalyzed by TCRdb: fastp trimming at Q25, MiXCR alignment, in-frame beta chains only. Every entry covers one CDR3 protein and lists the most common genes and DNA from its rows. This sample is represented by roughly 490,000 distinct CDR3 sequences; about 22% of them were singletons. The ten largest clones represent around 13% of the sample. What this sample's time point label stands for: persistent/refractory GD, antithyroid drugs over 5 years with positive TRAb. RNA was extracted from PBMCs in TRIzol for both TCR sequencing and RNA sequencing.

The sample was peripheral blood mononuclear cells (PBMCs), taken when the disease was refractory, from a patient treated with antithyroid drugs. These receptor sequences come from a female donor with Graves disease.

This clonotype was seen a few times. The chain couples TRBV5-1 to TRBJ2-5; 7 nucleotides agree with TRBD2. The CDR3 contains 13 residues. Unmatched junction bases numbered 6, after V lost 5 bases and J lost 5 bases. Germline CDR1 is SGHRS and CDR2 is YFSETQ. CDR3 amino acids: CASRGAGGETQYF. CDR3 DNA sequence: TGCGCCAGCAGGGGCGCCGGGGGGGAGACCCAGTACTTC.

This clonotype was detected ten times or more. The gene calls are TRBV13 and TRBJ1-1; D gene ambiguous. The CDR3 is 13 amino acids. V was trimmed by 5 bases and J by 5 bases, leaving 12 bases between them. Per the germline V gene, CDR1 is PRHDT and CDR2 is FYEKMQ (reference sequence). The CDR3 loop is CASSHPLGTEAFF. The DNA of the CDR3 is TGTGCCAGCAGCCACCCCCTTGGGACTGAAGCTTTCTTT.

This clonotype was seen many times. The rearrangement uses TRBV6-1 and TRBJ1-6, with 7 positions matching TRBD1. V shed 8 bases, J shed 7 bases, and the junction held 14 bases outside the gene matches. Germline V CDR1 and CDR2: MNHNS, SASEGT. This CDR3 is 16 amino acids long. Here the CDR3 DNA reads TGTGCCAGCTCCTCAGGCTCGGGGACAGTCAATTCACCCCTCCACTTT. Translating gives CASSSGSGTVNSPLHF.

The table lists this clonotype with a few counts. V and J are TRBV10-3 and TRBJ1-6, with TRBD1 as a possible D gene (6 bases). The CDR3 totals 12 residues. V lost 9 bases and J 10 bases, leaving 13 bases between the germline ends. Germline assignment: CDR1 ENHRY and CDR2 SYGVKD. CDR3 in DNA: TGTGCCATACGAGCAGGGGACTCACCCCTCCACTTT. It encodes CAIRAGDSPLHF.

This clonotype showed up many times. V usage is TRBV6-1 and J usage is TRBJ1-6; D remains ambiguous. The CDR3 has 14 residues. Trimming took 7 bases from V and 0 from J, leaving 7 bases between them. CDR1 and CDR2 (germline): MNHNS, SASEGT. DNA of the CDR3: TGTGCCAGCAATAAGAGCTCCTATAATTCACCCCTCCACTTT. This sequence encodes CASNKSSYNSPLHF.

CDR3 sequence reads: CATQTSAPRQFF. In nucleotides, the CDR3 is TGTGCCACCCAGACTAGCGCGCCTCGTCAGTTCTTC. The V call is TRBV24-1, the J call TRBJ2-1, with 8 bases matching TRBD2. Germline CDR1 and CDR2: KGHDR and SFDVKD. The CDR3 covers 12 residues. After removal of 9 bases from V and 13 bases from J, the junction contained 10 bases not matched to a gene.

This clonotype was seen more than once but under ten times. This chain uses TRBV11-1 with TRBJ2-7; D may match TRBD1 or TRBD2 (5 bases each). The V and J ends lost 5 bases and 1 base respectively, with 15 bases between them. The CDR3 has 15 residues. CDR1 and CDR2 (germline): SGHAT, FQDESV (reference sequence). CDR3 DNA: TGTGCCAGCAGCAGAGGGGCGGAGGTATCCTACGAGCAGTACTTC. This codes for CASSRGAEVSYEQYF.